Listed below are T cell receptor beta chains from one sample, sequenced in a study of regulatory T cells in long-lasting Graves disease. TCRdb itself ran the multiplex PCR reads through MiXCR, one entry per CDR3 protein. The table lists roughly 510,000 distinct CDR3 sequences, roughly a sixth of them singletons. The same specimen was also included in a second study, on T cells in Graves' hyperthyroidism and ophthalmopathy.

The specimen comprised peripheral blood mononuclear cells (PBMCs), sampled at new diagnosis, from a patient treated with antithyroid drugs. These receptors were obtained from a man in his late teens or twenties with Graves disease. CDR3s include the opening cysteine and the closing phenylalanine or tryptophan. Each record gives: D gene, V gene, J gene, clone size, CDR3 DNA, CDR3 protein. D genes are given only for firm matches. For some rows the clone size is stated as once, few or many, or as a class when expanded; others skip it.

d_gene: .; v_gene: TRBV7-9; j_gene: TRBJ2-3; abundance: .; CDR3nt: TGTGCCAGCAGCGTCGGACTATCTTCCTATTTCCCAGATACGCAGTATTTT; CDR3aa: CASSVGLSSYFPDTQYF
d_gene: TRBD2; v_gene: TRBV3-1; j_gene: TRBJ2-3; abundance: many; CDR3nt: TGTGCCAGCAGCCCGGGGGGGGCAGATACGCAGTATTTT; CDR3aa: CASSPGGADTQYF
d_gene: TRBD2; v_gene: TRBV15; j_gene: TRBJ2-1; abundance: many; CDR3nt: TGTGCCACCAGCAAGATGACTAGCGCCTACAATGAGCAGTTCTTC; CDR3aa: CATSKMTSAYNEQFF
d_gene: TRBD1; v_gene: TRBV28; j_gene: TRBJ2-7; abundance: many; CDR3nt: TGTGCCAGCAGCTCCCCCCTAGGACAGGGAACGGGCGAGCAGTACTTC; CDR3aa: CASSSPLGQGTGEQYF
d_gene: TRBD2; v_gene: TRBV5-1; j_gene: TRBJ2-6; abundance: .; CDR3nt: TGCGCCAGCAGCCCGGGGCTAGCGGGAGGCCCGGGGGGGGCCAACGTCCTGACTTTC; CDR3aa: CASSPGLAGGPGGANVLTF
d_gene: .; v_gene: TRBV10-3; j_gene: TRBJ2-3; abundance: .; CDR3nt: TGTGCCATCAGTGAACGGGGCACAGATACGCAGTATTTT; CDR3aa: CAISERGTDTQYF
d_gene: TRBD2; v_gene: TRBV5-1; j_gene: TRBJ2-7; abundance: .; CDR3nt: TGCGCCAGCAGCTTGCACGCGGGAGTAGTGAACGACGAGCAGTACTTC; CDR3aa: CASSLHAGVVNDEQYF
d_gene: TRBD2; v_gene: TRBV9; j_gene: TRBJ2-1; abundance: .; CDR3nt: TGTGCCAGCAGCGCATCTAGCGGGAGGGCTTACAATGAGCAGTTCTTC; CDR3aa: CASSASSGRAYNEQFF
d_gene: .; v_gene: TRBV28; j_gene: TRBJ1-3; abundance: .; CDR3nt: TGTGCCAGCAGTCCACACTACACAAGGGGAGGACACACCATATATTTT; CDR3aa: CASSPHYTRGGHTIYF
d_gene: .; v_gene: TRBV28; j_gene: TRBJ2-7; abundance: .; CDR3nt: TGTGCCAGCAGTTCCTCCCGCGAGCAGTACTTC; CDR3aa: CASSSSREQYF
d_gene: .; v_gene: TRBV28; j_gene: TRBJ2-2; abundance: .; CDR3nt: TGTGCCAGCAGTCAAAAAGTTCAGAACACCGGGGAGCTGTTTTTT; CDR3aa: CASSQKVQNTGELFF
d_gene: TRBD2; v_gene: TRBV6-5; j_gene: TRBJ2-3; abundance: many; CDR3nt: TGTGCCAGCAGTTACTCGGGTTTCGATAGGCGGGAGGGCCCAGATACGCAGTATTTT; CDR3aa: CASSYSGFDRREGPDTQYF
d_gene: .; v_gene: TRBV6-5; j_gene: TRBJ1-4; abundance: .; CDR3nt: TGTGCCAGCAGTTACCGACAGGCGGGGATTGCAACTAATGAAAAACTGTTTTTT; CDR3aa: CASSYRQAGIATNEKLFF
d_gene: .; v_gene: TRBV29-1; j_gene: TRBJ2-7; abundance: many; CDR3nt: TGCAGCGTGGAGCTAGAAGCGGGACATGCCTACGAGCAGTACTTC; CDR3aa: CSVELEAGHAYEQYF
d_gene: .; v_gene: TRBV12-3/TRBV12-4; j_gene: TRBJ2-7; abundance: .; CDR3nt: TGTGCCAGCAGTCTCAACAGGGTGAGCAAGCAGTACTTC; CDR3aa: CASSLNRVSKQYF
d_gene: .; v_gene: TRBV7-8; j_gene: TRBJ2-7; abundance: many; CDR3nt: TGTGCCAGCAGCCCGTTAGTCGGTATTGGGTCTCACGAGCAGTACTTC; CDR3aa: CASSPLVGIGSHEQYF
d_gene: .; v_gene: TRBV15; j_gene: TRBJ1-1; abundance: many; CDR3nt: TGTGCCACCAGCCCTTTAGACAGCCTGAACACTGAAGCTTTCTTT; CDR3aa: CATSPLDSLNTEAFF
d_gene: .; v_gene: TRBV5-5; j_gene: TRBJ1-5; abundance: .; CDR3nt: TGTGCCAGCAGCCCCTGGGACCCCGTTAATCAGCCCCAGCATTTT; CDR3aa: CASSPWDPVNQPQHF
d_gene: .; v_gene: TRBV19; j_gene: TRBJ1-5; abundance: .; CDR3nt: TGTGCCAGTGTCCCGGGACCGAATCCTGAGCAGCCCCAGCATTTT; CDR3aa: CASVPGPNPEQPQHF
d_gene: .; v_gene: TRBV6-7; j_gene: TRBJ1-1; abundance: many; CDR3nt: TGTGCCATCTCGACCCCCTCTAGAAAGAACACTGAAGCTTTCTTT; CDR3aa: CAISTPSRKNTEAFF
d_gene: .; v_gene: TRBV19; j_gene: TRBJ2-1; abundance: .; CDR3nt: TGTGCCAGTAGTATAGGCAGGGGCCCCTTGATTGAGCAGTTCTTC; CDR3aa: CASSIGRGPLIEQFF
d_gene: .; v_gene: TRBV12-3/TRBV12-4; j_gene: TRBJ2-2; abundance: once; CDR3nt: TGTGCCAGCAACACCCAGGGGTACACCGGGGAGCTGTTTTTT; CDR3aa: CASNTQGYTGELFF
d_gene: TRBD2; v_gene: TRBV5-1; j_gene: TRBJ2-3; abundance: few; CDR3nt: TGCGCCAGCAGCTTGACTAGCGGGGAATACACAGATACGCAGTATTTT; CDR3aa: CASSLTSGEYTDTQYF
d_gene: TRBD1; v_gene: TRBV2; j_gene: TRBJ2-5; abundance: .; CDR3nt: TGTGCCAGCAGTGCGGGGACAGATCAAGAGACCCAGTACTTC; CDR3aa: CASSAGTDQETQYF
d_gene: .; v_gene: TRBV7-3; j_gene: TRBJ2-3; abundance: .; CDR3nt: TGTGCCAGCAGTTCGTTACTAGCCGAAACGCAGTATTTT; CDR3aa: CASSSLLAETQYF
d_gene: TRBD1; v_gene: TRBV5-1; j_gene: TRBJ1-3; abundance: .; CDR3nt: TGCGCCAGCAGTATGGGACAGGGAACGGGAAACACCATATATTTT; CDR3aa: CASSMGQGTGNTIYF
d_gene: TRBD2; v_gene: TRBV3-1; j_gene: TRBJ2-3; abundance: .; CDR3nt: TGTGCCAGCAGCCCAAGAACTAGCGGGAGGGCCGTAGATACGCAGTATTTT; CDR3aa: CASSPRTSGRAVDTQYF
d_gene: .; v_gene: TRBV29-1; j_gene: TRBJ1-5; abundance: many; CDR3nt: TGCAGCGCAGGGGAGAATCAGCCCCAGCATTTT; CDR3aa: CSAGENQPQHF
d_gene: .; v_gene: TRBV11-2; j_gene: TRBJ2-3; abundance: few; CDR3nt: TGTGCCAGCAGCGCTCGACAGGAAGAACACACAGATACGCAGTATTTT; CDR3aa: CASSARQEEHTDTQYF
d_gene: TRBD2; v_gene: TRBV10-3; j_gene: TRBJ2-7; abundance: many; CDR3nt: TGTGCCATCAGTACCGGACGGGAGGATTCGCAGTACTTC; CDR3aa: CAISTGREDSQYF
d_gene: .; v_gene: TRBV5-1; j_gene: TRBJ1-1; abundance: few; CDR3nt: TGCGCCAGCAGCCCCGGGCCGCGGGAGAACACTGAAGCTTTCTTT; CDR3aa: CASSPGPRENTEAFF
d_gene: .; v_gene: TRBV12-3/TRBV12-4; j_gene: TRBJ2-4; abundance: few; CDR3nt: TGTGCCAGCAGTTCGATGGGGGAATCCATTCAGTACTTC; CDR3aa: CASSSMGESIQYF
d_gene: .; v_gene: TRBV20-1; j_gene: TRBJ1-2; abundance: .; CDR3nt: TGCAGTGCTAGAGACCTAGACCTCGACAGGAACTATGGCTACACCTTC; CDR3aa: CSARDLDLDRNYGYTF
d_gene: .; v_gene: TRBV5-1; j_gene: TRBJ1-2; abundance: few; CDR3nt: TGCGCCAGCAGCTTGAGTCGTGATTGGGGCTACACCTTC; CDR3aa: CASSLSRDWGYTF
d_gene: TRBD2; v_gene: TRBV19; j_gene: TRBJ2-7; abundance: few; CDR3nt: TGTGCCAGTAGTATGACGAGCGGGGGAGAGCAGTACTTC; CDR3aa: CASSMTSGGEQYF
d_gene: .; v_gene: TRBV6-1; j_gene: TRBJ1-5; abundance: many; CDR3nt: TGTGCCAGCAGTGAGTCGGATAGCAATCAGCCCCAGCATTTT; CDR3aa: CASSESDSNQPQHF
d_gene: .; v_gene: TRBV7-2; j_gene: TRBJ1-2; abundance: many; CDR3nt: TGTGCCAGCACCTTCTTAGCTAACTATGGCTACACCTTC; CDR3aa: CASTFLANYGYTF
d_gene: TRBD1; v_gene: TRBV5-1; j_gene: TRBJ1-1; abundance: many; CDR3nt: TGCGCCAGCAGCCCACAGGGACAGGGCCACACTGAAGCTTTCTTT; CDR3aa: CASSPQGQGHTEAFF
d_gene: .; v_gene: TRBV12-3/TRBV12-4; j_gene: TRBJ1-1; abundance: .; CDR3nt: TGTGCCAGCAAGAGCGTTTTGAACACTGAAGCTTTCTTT; CDR3aa: CASKSVLNTEAFF
d_gene: .; v_gene: TRBV5-6; j_gene: TRBJ2-1; abundance: .; CDR3nt: TGTGCCAGCAGCTCCGAGACAATTTACAATGAGCAGTTCTTC; CDR3aa: CASSSETIYNEQFF
d_gene: TRBD1; v_gene: TRBV28; j_gene: TRBJ2-3; abundance: .; CDR3nt: TGTGCCAGCAGTTTTACAGGGGGAAGCACAGATACGCAGTATTTT; CDR3aa: CASSFTGGSTDTQYF
d_gene: TRBD1; v_gene: TRBV7-9; j_gene: TRBJ2-5; abundance: many; CDR3nt: TGTGCCAGCAGCCGGGGACAGGGAGAGACCCAGTACTTC; CDR3aa: CASSRGQGETQYF
d_gene: TRBD2; v_gene: TRBV27; j_gene: TRBJ2-3; abundance: many; CDR3nt: TGTGCCAGCAGTTCGACTAGCGGTACAGATACGCAGTATTTT; CDR3aa: CASSSTSGTDTQYF